This T cell receptor beta chain was sequenced in a study of cytomegalovirus exposure and HLA in healthy donors. About the research overall: The roughly 110 validation repertoires were reported in a later analysis to have been generated on the same platform as the roughly 630 first-cohort repertoires.

Whole-study results and caveats: The classifier was said to identify cytomegalovirus status with high specificity and sensitivity. That first-cohort TCR clusters tended to co-occur in the 90 to 150 validation repertoires was found in a later analysis.

The donors were part of the validation cohort, which consisted of more than 90 subjects and was separate from the first cohort of about 650 subjects. J gave up 8 bases and V 3 bases, and 8 bases lay outside the gene matches. The V gene's germline CDR1 is SGDLS and CDR2 YYNGEE. The CDR3 length is 15 residues. As concerns this clone: Its antigen is undetermined.

Only in-frame clones appear in the TCRdb table, and some are missing; sequencing was by immunoSEQ multiplex PCR. This repertoire shows some 330,000 clones, 86% found once; its top ten account for around 0.8%. The rearrangement links TRBV9 to TRBJ2-1; 10 nucleotides match TRBD2. The receptor was derived from a woman between 18 and 30 years old in good health and CMV-seronegative. Material for sequencing was PBMCs. CDR3 DNA: TGTGCCAGCAGCGCGAGCGGGAGGGTTGGCGATGAGCAGTTCTTC. The encoded protein is CASSASGRVGDEQFF.